These T cell receptor beta chains were read from a single sample in a study of blood T cell repertoires in COVID-19. The protocol was immunoSEQ multiplex PCR, while the TCRdb copy is restricted to in-frame clones and leaves out a portion. The data hold around 120,000 clones, with about 90% observed a single time. Sequencing used peripheral blood. The receptors originated from a woman aged 55 to 70 with COVID-19, enrolled during active disease. Both conserved end residues are part of each CDR3. D genes are given only for firm matches. Not every row has a clone size; where given, it reads once, few, many or a size class.

j_call v_call clone_size d_call cdr3_aa cdr3_nt
TRBJ1-2 TRBV5-1 few TRBD1 CASSLGDRDGYTF TGCGCCAGCAGCTTGGGAGACAGGGATGGCTACACCTTC
TRBJ2-5 TRBV19 . . CASRRDSQETQYF TGTGCCAGTAGGCGGGACAGCCAAGAGACCCAGTACTTC
TRBJ1-1 TRBV5-1 . TRBD1 CASSLNWDRGAFF TGCGCCAGCAGCTTAAATTGGGACAGGGGAGCTTTCTTT
TRBJ1-2 TRBV19 . TRBD1 CASSIAPPGGIYGYTF TGTGCCAGTAGTATAGCCCCCCCAGGGGGTATCTATGGCTACACCTTC
TRBJ1-5 TRBV27 . . CASSFGTGSSVPQHF TGTGCCAGCAGTTTCGGCACAGGGAGTAGTGTACCCCAGCATTTT
TRBJ2-7 TRBV7-8 . TRBD1 CASSFDRGLNEQYF TGTGCCAGCAGCTTCGACAGGGGGCTTAACGAGCAGTACTTC
TRBJ1-1 TRBV2 once . CASSGQPNTEAFF TGTGCCAGCAGTGGACAGCCGAACACTGAAGCTTTCTTT
TRBJ2-7 TRBV29-1 once TRBD2 CSVGAGGIAYEQYF TGCAGCGTTGGGGCGGGGGGGATCGCGTACGAGCAGTACTTC
TRBJ1-2 TRBV18 . . CASSPARGAGYTF TGTGCCAGCTCACCGGCCAGGGGAGCTGGCTACACCTTC
TRBJ2-5 TRBV5-1 . . CASSLGGTPSGETQYF TGCGCCAGCAGCTTGGGCGGGACTCCGTCGGGGGAGACCCAGTACTTC
TRBJ1-6 TRBV2 . TRBD1 CASRQEGAGSPLHF TGTGCCAGCCGCCAGGAGGGGGCAGGTTCACCCCTCCACTTT
TRBJ1-3 TRBV4-3 once . CASSQNRGNTIYF TGCGCCAGCAGCCAGAACCGGGGAAACACCATATATTTT
TRBJ1-4 TRBV19 . TRBD1 CASSIGDRGYEKLFF TGTGCCAGTAGTATTGGAGACAGGGGGTATGAAAAACTGTTTTTT
TRBJ1-6 TRBV3-1/TRBV3-2 . . CASSQDRFNSPLHF TGTGCCAGCAGCCAAGACAGATTTAATTCACCCCTCCACTTT
TRBJ2-7 TRBV11-2 . TRBD1 CASSRTGYEQYF TGTGCCAGCAGCAGGACAGGGTACGAGCAGTACTTC
TRBJ1-1 TRBV6-2/TRBV6-3 . . CASSQGFRAEFTEAFF TGTGCCAGCAGCCAGGGGTTCAGGGCGGAGTTTACTGAAGCTTTCTTT
TRBJ1-1 TRBV7-9 . . CASSKPQGWGTEAFF TGTGCCAGCAGTAAGCCACAGGGTTGGGGGACTGAAGCTTTCTTT
TRBJ1-2 TRBV7-9 . . CASSNLERYVDYGYTF TGTGCCAGCAGCAACCTTGAGCGATATGTCGACTATGGCTACACCTTC
TRBJ1-1 TRBV19 . TRBD1 CASRYRGENTEAFF TGTGCCAGTAGGTACAGGGGTGAGAACACTGAAGCTTTCTTT
TRBJ2-5 TRBV3-1/TRBV3-2 . TRBD2 CASSQGGRGGSVETQYF TGTGCCAGCAGCCAGGGGGGACGGGGGGGCTCTGTAGAGACCCAGTACTTC
TRBJ2-1 TRBV7-2 once TRBD2 CASSLRTSGRFEQFF TGTGCCAGCAGCTTAAGAACTAGCGGGCGGTTTGAGCAGTTCTTC
TRBJ1-1 TRBV6-5 few . CASTQAPSGEAFF TGTGCCAGCACCCAGGCCCCGTCTGGGGAGGCTTTCTTT
TRBJ2-2 TRBV3-1/TRBV3-2 . TRBD2 CASSSYGGVGELFF TGTGCCAGCAGCTCATATGGGGGGGTCGGGGAGCTGTTTTTT
TRBJ1-3 TRBV18 few . CASSPGFRDSGNTIYF TGTGCCAGCTCACCGGGGTTCAGGGACTCTGGAAACACCATATATTTT
TRBJ1-2 TRBV6-6 . . CASSWQTRRVDYGYTF TGTGCCAGCAGTTGGCAAACACGGAGGGTCGACTATGGCTACACCTTC
TRBJ2-7 TRBV21-1 . . CASSPQSRGSDEQYF TGTGCCAGCAGCCCCCAATCTAGGGGTTCGGACGAGCAGTACTTC
TRBJ2-2 TRBV18 . . CASSPSGTGTGELFF TGTGCCAGCTCACCCAGCGGGACAGGCACCGGGGAGCTGTTTTTT
TRBJ1-4 TRBV4-2 . . CASSPQRGNEKLFF TGTGCCAGCAGCCCCCAAAGAGGTAATGAAAAACTGTTTTTT
TRBJ2-1 TRBV9 . TRBD2 CASSVAPGLAGGFEQFF TGTGCCAGCAGCGTAGCCCCCGGACTAGCGGGGGGGTTTGAGCAGTTCTTC
TRBJ1-3 TRBV7-2 . TRBD1 CASSLEPRGGNTIYF TGTGCCAGCAGCTTAGAACCCAGGGGGGGAAACACCATATATTTT
TRBJ1-2 TRBV7-2 . . CASSLVGRVDGYTF TGTGCCAGCAGCTTAGTGGGCAGGGTGGACGGCTACACCTTC
TRBJ1-5 TRBV18 . . CASSPRGEGQPQHF TGTGCCAGCTCACCACGCGGGGAAGGTCAGCCCCAGCATTTT
TRBJ1-1 TRBV3-1/TRBV3-2 . . CASSHFPSDRNTEAFF TGTGCCAGCAGCCATTTCCCGTCGGACAGGAACACTGAAGCTTTCTTT
TRBJ2-7 TRBV6-2/TRBV6-3 . . CASSRQDWEQYF TGTGCCAGCAGTAGACAGGACTGGGAGCAGTACTTC
TRBJ2-3 TRBV5-1 . TRBD1 CASSLTGGRGDTQYF TGCGCCAGCAGCTTGACAGGGGGCCGTGGAGATACGCAGTATTTT
TRBJ1-4 TRBV28 . . CASTSGVEKLFF TGTGCCAGCACCTCAGGGGTTGAAAAACTGTTTTTT
TRBJ1-3 TRBV18 . . CASSRGSGNTIYF TGTGCCAGCTCGCGGGGGTCTGGAAACACCATATATTTT
TRBJ1-3 TRBV5-8 . . CASSLGSSISGNTIYF TGTGCCAGCAGCTTGGGGTCTAGCATCTCTGGAAACACCATATATTTT
TRBJ1-1 TRBV10-3 . . CAISESAVRKNTEAFF TGTGCCATCAGTGAGTCGGCGGTGAGAAAGAACACTGAAGCTTTCTTT
TRBJ2-5 TRBV12-3/TRBV12-4 . . CASSLASQETQYF TGTGCCAGCAGTTTAGCCAGCCAAGAGACCCAGTACTTC
TRBJ1-1 TRBV6-2/TRBV6-3 . . CASSYSRGDMNTEAFF TGTGCCAGCAGTTACTCGCGGGGCGACATGAACACTGAAGCTTTCTTT
TRBJ1-4 TRBV3-1/TRBV3-2 . . CASSQGGRKLFF TGTGCCAGCAGCCAAGGAGGGAGAAAACTGTTTTTT
TRBJ2-7 TRBV10-2 few TRBD1 CASSVGQGAAEQYF TGCGCCAGCAGTGTAGGGCAGGGGGCGGCCGAGCAGTACTTC
TRBJ2-3 TRBV18 . TRBD1 CASSPLGQGTDTQYF TGTGCCAGCTCACCACTGGGACAGGGCACAGATACGCAGTATTTT
TRBJ2-4 TRBV7-2 . . CASSPGLANIQYF TGTGCCAGCAGCCCGGGCCTAGCGAACATTCAGTACTTC
TRBJ2-3 TRBV12-5 . . CASGLRHTQYF TGTGCTAGTGGACTCAGGCATACGCAGTATTTT
TRBJ2-1 TRBV5-8 . . CASTFALSSYNEQFF TGTGCCAGCACCTTCGCCCTTAGCTCCTACAATGAGCAGTTCTTC
TRBJ1-5 TRBV11-2 . . CASSLAQGTQPQHF TGTGCCAGCAGCTTAGCCCAGGGTACTCAGCCCCAGCATTTT
TRBJ2-2 TRBV7-2 once . CASSRQHTGELFF TGTGCCAGCAGCAGACAACACACCGGGGAGCTGTTTTTT
TRBJ1-4 TRBV4-2 . TRBD1 CASSQEGTGANEKLFF TGTGCCAGCAGCCAAGAGGGGACAGGGGCTAATGAAAAACTGTTTTTT
TRBJ1-1 TRBV11-2 . . CASSWSGTEAFF TGTGCCAGCAGCTGGAGTGGGACTGAAGCTTTCTTT
TRBJ1-1 TRBV19 . . CASSSGLSYEAFF TGTGCCAGTAGTTCGGGACTCTCTTATGAAGCTTTCTTT